This T cell receptor beta chain was documented in a study of naive and memory T cell subsets. The beta constant-region primer was an equimolar mix of two oligonucleotides covering TRBC1 and TRBC2. Ligated cDNA was amplified by four rounds of PCR with nested alpha and beta constant-region primers and SP2. TCRdb reanalysed the UMI-ligation and nested PCR reads using MiXCR and keeps one entry per CDR3 protein. The data contain over 20,000 distinct CDR3 sequences, approximately 11% of them singletons. This clonotype was counted at least ten times. Trimming pared 6 bases from V and 4 bases from J, leaving 22 bases between. CDR1 and CDR2 from the germline V gene are SQVTM and ANQGSEA. CDR3 size: 16 residues.

The sequence was collected from a human donor in good health. The chain carries TRBV29-1 and TRBJ2-1, with D uncertain. The sequenced sample was central memory CD8+ T cells from blood. DNA of the CDR3: TGCAGCGTGGGTCCACTCCGGGCTATTATATACAATGAGCAGTTCTTC. Protein: CSVGPLRAIIYNEQFF.